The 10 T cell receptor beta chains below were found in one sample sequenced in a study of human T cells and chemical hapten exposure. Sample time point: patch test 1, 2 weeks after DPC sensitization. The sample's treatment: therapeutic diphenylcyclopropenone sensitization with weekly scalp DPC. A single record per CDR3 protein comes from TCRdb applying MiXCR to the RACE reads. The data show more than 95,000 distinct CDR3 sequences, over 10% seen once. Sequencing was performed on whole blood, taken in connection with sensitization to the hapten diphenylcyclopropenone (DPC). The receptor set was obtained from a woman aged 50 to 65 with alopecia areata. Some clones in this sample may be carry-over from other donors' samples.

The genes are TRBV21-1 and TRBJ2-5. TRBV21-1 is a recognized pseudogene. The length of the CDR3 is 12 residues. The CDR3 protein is CASSNSEETQYF. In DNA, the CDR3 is TGTGCCAGCAGCAATTCGGAAGAGACCCAGTACTTC.

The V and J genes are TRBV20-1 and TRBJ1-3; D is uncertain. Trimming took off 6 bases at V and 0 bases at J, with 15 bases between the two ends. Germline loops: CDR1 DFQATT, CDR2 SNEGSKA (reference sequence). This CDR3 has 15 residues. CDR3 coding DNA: TGCAGTGCCGCCGCCTTTGGGAACTCTGGAAACACCATATATTTT. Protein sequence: CSAAAFGNSGNTIYF.

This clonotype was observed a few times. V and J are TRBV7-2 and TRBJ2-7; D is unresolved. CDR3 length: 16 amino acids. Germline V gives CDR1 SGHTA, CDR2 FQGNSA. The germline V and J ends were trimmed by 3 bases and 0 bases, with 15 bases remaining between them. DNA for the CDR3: TGTGCCAGCAGCTTGCCCCTAGGGCGAGACTCCTACGAGCAGTACTTC. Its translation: CASSLPLGRDSYEQYF.

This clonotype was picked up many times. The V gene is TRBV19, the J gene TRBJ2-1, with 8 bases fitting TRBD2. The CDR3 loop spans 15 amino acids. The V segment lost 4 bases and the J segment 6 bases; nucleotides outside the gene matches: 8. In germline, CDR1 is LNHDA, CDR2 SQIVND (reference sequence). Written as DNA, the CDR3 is TGTGCCAGTAGTAGGGCCGGGACTAGGCTCAATGAGCAGTTCTTC. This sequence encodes CASSRAGTRLNEQFF.

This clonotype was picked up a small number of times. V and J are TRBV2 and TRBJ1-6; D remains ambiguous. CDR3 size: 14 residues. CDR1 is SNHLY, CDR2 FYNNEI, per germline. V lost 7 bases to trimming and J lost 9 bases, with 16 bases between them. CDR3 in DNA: TGTGCCAGCAAACAAACGGCTCAATTTTCACCCCTCCACTTT. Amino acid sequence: CASKQTAQFSPLHF.

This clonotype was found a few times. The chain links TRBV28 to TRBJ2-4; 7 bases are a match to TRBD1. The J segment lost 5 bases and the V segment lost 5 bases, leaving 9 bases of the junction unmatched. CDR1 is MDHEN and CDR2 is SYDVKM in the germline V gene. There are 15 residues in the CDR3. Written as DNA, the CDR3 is TGTGCCAGCAGTCGGACAAGAGGGGGCCAAAACATTCAGTACTTC. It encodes CASSRTRGGQNIQYF. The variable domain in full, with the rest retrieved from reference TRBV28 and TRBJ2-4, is DVKVTQSSRYLVKRTGEKVFLECVQDMDHENMFWYRQDPGLGLRLIYFSYDVKMKEKGDIPEGYSVSREKKERFSLILESASTNQTSMYLCASSRTRGGQNIQYFGAGTRLSVL.

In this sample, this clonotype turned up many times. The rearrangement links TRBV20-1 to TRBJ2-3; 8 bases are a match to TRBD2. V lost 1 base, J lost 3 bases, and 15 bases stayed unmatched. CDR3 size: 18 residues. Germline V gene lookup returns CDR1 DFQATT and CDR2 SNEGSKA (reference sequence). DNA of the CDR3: TGCAGTGCTAGAGCTCACGGATCGCTGGCGGGAGGAACAGATACGCAGTATTTT. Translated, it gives CSARAHGSLAGGTDTQYF.

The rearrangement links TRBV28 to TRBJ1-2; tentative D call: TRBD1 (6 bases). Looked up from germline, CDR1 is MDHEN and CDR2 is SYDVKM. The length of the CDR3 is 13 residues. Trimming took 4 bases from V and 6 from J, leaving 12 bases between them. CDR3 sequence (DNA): TGTGCCAGCAGTTCAGGGGAAAGGAATGGCTACACCTTC. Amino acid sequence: CASSSGERNGYTF.

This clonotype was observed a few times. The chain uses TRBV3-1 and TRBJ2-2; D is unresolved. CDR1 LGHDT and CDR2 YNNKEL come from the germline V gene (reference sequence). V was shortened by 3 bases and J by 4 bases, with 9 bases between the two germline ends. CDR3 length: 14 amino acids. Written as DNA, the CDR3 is TGTGCCAGCAGCCAGGTCCTAAGCACCGGGGAGCTGTTTTTT. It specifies CASSQVLSTGELFF.

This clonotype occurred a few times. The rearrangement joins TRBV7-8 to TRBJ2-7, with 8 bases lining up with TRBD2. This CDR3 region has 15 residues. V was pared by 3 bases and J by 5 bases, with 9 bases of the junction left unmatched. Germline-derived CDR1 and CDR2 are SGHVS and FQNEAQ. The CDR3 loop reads CASSFYRQRGNEQYF. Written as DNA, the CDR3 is TGTGCCAGCAGCTTTTATCGCCAGCGGGGGAACGAGCAGTACTTC.